One and the same sample provided the 20 T cell receptor beta chains below, sequenced in a study of CD8+ T cells in alopecia areata (dated by TCRdb to the late 2010s). The treatment or condition label of this sample denotes: oral pan-JAK inhibitor, 5-10 mg twice daily. Library construction relied on the immunoSEQ multiplex PCR assay. To provide template for TCR sequencing, every sample had RNA extracted and reverse transcribed into cDNA. The immuneACCESS repertoire file appears here via TCRdb, limited to in-frame rearrangements. These files lack a portion of the clones; in checked studies, under half of the deficit traces to unresolved V genes, and the cause of the others is not known. The sample table holds more than 200,000 clones, of which 43% were seen once. The ten top clones hold 2% to 3% of the sample. This specimen was CD4+ T cells sorted from blood, taken at approximately week 36, from a patient treated with tofacitinib. Every receptor here comes from a human donor with alopecia areata.

Many counts were recorded for this clone. Relative to the germline gene, one junction end is altered; a read error may explain this. The chain has TRBV11-2 and TRBJ2-4; perhaps TRBD2 as D (5 bases). The CDR3 totals 12 residues. In germline, CDR1 is SGHAT, CDR2 FQNNGV. CDR3 DNA: TGTGCCAGCAGCCCGGGAAGTTGGGGTTGGGACTTC. Residues: CASSPGSWGWDF.

Comment on this clone: An end of the junction differs from the germline gene, which may be a read error. V usage is TRBV5-1 and J usage is TRBJ2-7; D perhaps matches TRBD2 (6 bases). The CDR3 totals 12 residues. The germline V gene has CDR1 SGHRS and CDR2 YFSETQ. In nucleotides, the CDR3 is TGCGCCAGCAGCTCATCCGGGGGAAGGGGTTGGTTC. Its translation: CASSSSGGRGWF.

V and J are TRBV6-1 and TRBJ1-1; no clear D. Trimming took 5 bases from V and 11 from J, leaving 12 bases between them. Germline V lookup: CDR1 MNHNS, CDR2 SASEGT. The CDR3 runs to 11 residues. The CDR3 spells CASSFERRAFF. The CDR3 DNA reads TGTGCCAGCAGTTTCGAACGACGGGCTTTCTTT.

V is TRBV6-6 and J is TRBJ2-1; D unclear. The V gene's germline CDR1 is MNHNY and CDR2 SVGAGI (reference sequence). The CDR3 consists of 14 residues. The V and J ends lost 2 bases and 3 bases respectively, with 8 bases between them. The CDR3 loop reads CASSYLQDYNEQFF. The CDR3 nucleotides read TGTGCCAGCAGTTACCTTCAGGACTACAATGAGCAGTTCTTC.

The chain carries TRBV10-3 and TRBJ2-2; 7 nucleotides line up with TRBD2. The CDR3 has 14 residues. The germline V gene encodes CDR1 ENHRY and CDR2 SYGVKD. V dropped 10 bases and J dropped 1; count of bases not matched to a gene: 6. CDR3 nucleotides: TGTGCCACCAGGGCTAGCGGGAACACCGGGGAGCTGTTTTTT. Translated: CATRASGNTGELFF.

This clone was detected only once. This chain links TRBV5-1 with TRBJ2-2; either TRBD1 or TRBD2 may supply D (6 bases each). V lost 3 bases and J lost 5, with 17 bases in between. CDR3 size: 16 residues. Germline lookup yields CDR1 SGHRS and CDR2 YFSETQ. The CDR3 coding sequence is TGCGCCAGCAGCTGGGGGAGGACAGCGGTGACCGGGGAGCTGTTTTTT. As protein: CASSWGRTAVTGELFF.

This chain uses TRBV6-5 with TRBJ1-1; D ambiguous. The length of the CDR3 is 15 residues. The V gene's germline CDR1 is MNHEY and CDR2 SVGAGI. Trimming took off 7 bases at V and 4 bases at J, with 19 bases between the two ends. The CDR3 DNA follows: TGTGCCAGCACTCTCATGAGTGGGGTAGGCACTGAAGCTTTCTTT. Protein product: CASTLMSGVGTEAFF.

The V call is TRBV7-2, the J call TRBJ2-7; tentative D call: TRBD1 (5 bases). The CDR3 sequence is 15 residues long. Germline-derived CDR1 and CDR2 are SGHTA and FQGNSA. V was shortened by 7 bases and J by 4 bases, with 20 bases between the two germline ends. CDR3 residues: CASTIGARLGYEQYF. DNA for the CDR3: TGTGCCAGCACCATAGGGGCCCGCTTAGGATACGAGCAGTACTTC.

This clone came up once. V gene TRBV6-1 combines with J gene TRBJ1-1; D remains unclear. Trimming left V 4 bases short and J 3 bases short, with 6 bases between. There are 12 residues in the CDR3. Germline CDR1 reads MNHNS; CDR2 reads SASEGT. This chain's CDR3 is CASSGLYTEAFF. In DNA, the CDR3 is TGTGCCAGCAGTGGATTGTACACTGAAGCTTTCTTT.

This clone was seen only once. V gene TRBV5-6 combines with J gene TRBJ2-3; D remains ambiguous. Trimming took off 0 bases at V and 0 bases at J, with 8 bases between the two ends. Germline CDR1 and CDR2: SGHDT and YYEEEE. This CDR3 region has 15 residues. DNA for the CDR3: TGTGCCAGCAGCTTGGGGACCCGGAGCACAGATACGCAGTATTTT. Amino acid sequence: CASSLGTRSTDTQYF.

The J gene is TRBJ2-7, the V gene TRBV10-3; either TRBD1 or TRBD2 may fit D (5 bases each). V lost 0 bases and J 6 bases, leaving 9 bases between the germline ends. The CDR3 is 13 residues long. The V gene's germline CDR1 is ENHRY and CDR2 SYGVKD. The CDR3 sequence is CAISESGESEQYF. CDR3 nucleotides: TGTGCCATCAGTGAGTCGGGGGAGTCCGAGCAGTACTTC.

The genes are TRBV4-3 and TRBJ1-1, with D perhaps TRBD1 (5 bases). The CDR3 extends over 15 amino acids. The germline gives CDR1 LGHNA, CDR2 YSLEER. V was cut by 4 bases and J by 5 bases, with 17 bases left in between. CDR3 DNA sequence: TGCGCCAGCAGCCGTTTGGGATTTGAGGGGACTGAAGCTTTCTTT. Translating it yields CASSRLGFEGTEAFF.

The V and J genes are TRBV7-9 and TRBJ1-1; 8 nucleotides agree with TRBD1. V was clipped by 0 bases and J by 5 bases; unmatched bases: 2. The CDR3 totals 14 residues. In germline, CDR1 is SEHNR, CDR2 FQNEAQ (reference sequence). CDR3 residues: CASSLAQGATEAFF. For the CDR3, the DNA is TGTGCCAGCAGCTTAGCGCAGGGGGCGACTGAAGCTTTCTTT.

V gene TRBV5-1 combines with J gene TRBJ1-1; no clear D. Trimming stripped 2 bases from V and 5 bases from J, with 13 bases between. The CDR3 runs to 14 residues. The germline gives CDR1 SGHRS, CDR2 YFSETQ. The DNA of the CDR3 is TGCGCCAGCAGCTTAGAGAGGGCCCGAACTGAAGCTTTCTTT. Its translation is CASSLERARTEAFF. Based on the CDR3 plus reference TRBV5-1 and TRBJ1-1, the full variable domain is KAGVTQTPRYLIKTRGQQVTLSCSPISGHRSVSWYQQTPGQGLQFLFEYFSETQRNKGNFPGRFSGRQFSNSRSEMNVSTLELGDSALYLCASSLERARTEAFFGQGTRLTVV.

The gene calls are TRBV7-9 and TRBJ2-7, with D unclear. The V end was cut by 6 bases, the J end by 2 bases, with 17 bases between. Germline lookup yields CDR1 SEHNR and CDR2 FQNEAQ (reference sequence). CDR3 length: 15 amino acids. The chain's CDR3 is CASSSSLPWTYEQYF. As DNA, the CDR3 is TGTGCCAGCAGTTCGAGCCTACCCTGGACCTACGAGCAGTACTTC.

The chain links TRBV27 to TRBJ2-7; D is perhaps TRBD2 (6 bases). The CDR3 covers 14 residues. Trimming shortened V by 5 bases and J by 6 bases, and 17 bases separated the two germline ends. Germline-derived CDR1 and CDR2 are MNHEY and SMNVEV (reference sequence). The DNA for the CDR3 is TGTGCCAGCAGTCCCCGCCCGACTAGTCCCGAGCAGTACTTC. Translated: CASSPRPTSPEQYF.

This clone showed up just a few times. The chain uses TRBV19 and TRBJ2-1; either TRBD1 or TRBD2 may fit D (5 bases each). Germline assignment: CDR1 LNHDA and CDR2 SQIVND (reference sequence). V lost 1 base and J lost 7, with 11 bases in between. There are 14 residues in the CDR3. The DNA of the CDR3 is TGTGCCAGTAGTATAGGAGGGGCAGGGAATGAGCAGTTCTTC. Protein product: CASSIGGAGNEQFF. Based on the CDR3 plus reference TRBV19 and TRBJ2-1, the full variable domain is DGGITQSPKYLFRKEGQNVTLSCEQNLNHDAMYWYRQDPGQGLRLIYYSQIVNDFQKGDIAEGYSVSREKKESFPLTVTSAQKNPTAFYLCASSIGGAGNEQFFGPGTRLTVL.

The rearrangement links TRBV19 to TRBJ2-4, with 8 positions matching TRBD1. Germline-derived CDR1 and CDR2 are LNHDA and SQIVND (reference sequence). The CDR3 has 13 residues. The V gene end was trimmed by 5 bases and the J gene end by 7 bases; junction bases not matched to a gene: 4. CDR3 sequence reads: CASSVTGANIQYF. DNA for the CDR3: TGTGCCAGTAGTGTGACAGGGGCGAACATTCAGTACTTC. The full variable domain, with the rest looked up from reference TRBV19 and TRBJ2-4, is DGGITQSPKYLFRKEGQNVTLSCEQNLNHDAMYWYRQDPGQGLRLIYYSQIVNDFQKGDIAEGYSVSREKKESFPLTVTSAQKNPTAFYLCASSVTGANIQYFGAGTRLSVL.

This clone has a count of ten or more. CDR3 nucleotide sequence: TGTGCCAGCAGCGGGACAGGGGGTTACAATGAGCAGTTCTTC. It yields the protein CASSGTGGYNEQFF. This chain connects TRBV11-3 to TRBJ2-1; 11 bases map to TRBD1. Germline trimming cut 5 bases from V and 4 bases from J; bases unmatched to any gene: 1. CDR1 and CDR2 from the germline V gene are SGHNT and YENEEA. The CDR3 consists of 14 residues.

The chain is built from TRBV2 and TRBJ2-5; either TRBD1 or TRBD2 may supply D (5 bases each). Germline V gives CDR1 SNHLY, CDR2 FYNNEI. Trimming removed 5 bases from V and 0 bases from J, with 13 bases in between. CDR3 size: 15 residues. The CDR3 DNA is TGTGCCAGCAGTCGATCCGGGACCCACCAAGAGACCCAGTACTTC. Encoded protein: CASSRSGTHQETQYF.